The rows below give T cell receptor beta chains drawn from one sample of a study of cytotoxic CD8 clonotypes in ibrutinib-treated CLL. Repertoires were generated with immunoSEQ multiplex PCR, while TCRdb's copy carries only in-frame clones and drops some. The table lists fewer than 300,000 clones, 76% of them singletons. Sequences were derived from PBMCs, sampled at disease progression, from a patient treated with ibrutinib. The receptors stem from a human donor with chronic lymphocytic leukemia. Each CDR3 is given with its conserved first and last residue. The D gene is left open where the match is weak. Clone sizes are given selectively: once, few, many, or a class where the clone is expanded.

>TRBD2|TRBV5-1|.|TRBJ2-1
CASSHDSGTSGSEFF
TGCGCCAGCAGCCACGATTCCGGGACTAGCGGGAGTGAGTTCTTC
>.|TRBV9|.|TRBJ1-2
CASSVGVRGYTF
TGTGCCAGCAGCGTAGGGGTAAGAGGCTACACCTTC
>.|TRBV7-5|.|TRBJ2-3
CARSLMSTDTQYF
TGTGCCAGAAGCTTGATGAGCACAGATACGCAGTATTTT
>.|TRBV11-1|few|TRBJ2-5
CASSLARTETQYF
TGTGCCAGCAGCTTAGCCAGAACAGAGACCCAGTACTTC
>.|TRBV15|.|TRBJ2-5
CATKGLGGQETQYF
TGTGCCACCAAGGGGCTAGGGGGTCAAGAGACCCAGTACTTC
>.|TRBV13|.|TRBJ2-5
CASSPPGVVGETQYF
TGTGCCAGCAGCCCCCCTGGGGTAGTCGGAGAGACCCAGTACTTC
>TRBD2|TRBV5-1|.|TRBJ2-3
CASSLAPSGGPVGGTQYF
TGCGCCAGCAGCTTGGCTCCTAGCGGGGGCCCCGTTGGGGGTACGCAGTATTTT
>TRBD1|TRBV11-2|.|TRBJ1-6
CASSSRDRYSPLHF
TGTGCCAGCAGCAGCCGGGACAGATATTCACCCCTCCACTTT
>.|TRBV15|.|TRBJ2-1
CATSILLVDEQFF
TGTGCCACCAGCATCCTCCTGGTCGATGAGCAGTTCTTC
>TRBD1|TRBV5-6|.|TRBJ1-2
CASSWGQFSRGGYTF
TGTGCCAGCAGCTGGGGACAGTTTTCTCGGGGTGGCTACACCTTC
>.|TRBV4-1|few|TRBJ1-2
CASSYDRGGYTF
TGCGCCAGCAGCTACGATCGAGGGGGCTACACCTTC
>.|TRBV6-5|.|TRBJ1-2
CASSPRRPGSYGYTF
TGTGCCAGCAGTCCTCGCCGGCCTGGTAGCTATGGCTACACCTTC
>TRBD1|TRBV14|.|TRBJ1-6
CASSQIHPATGGSPLHF
TGTGCCAGCAGCCAAATACACCCGGCCACAGGGGGATCACCCCTCCACTTT
>.|TRBV6-4|.|TRBJ2-3
CASSDDLTDTQYF
TGTGCCAGCAGTGACGACCTCACAGATACGCAGTATTTT
>.|TRBV2|.|TRBJ2-6
CASRLADTSGANVLTF
TGTGCCAGCAGACTCGCGGATACGTCTGGGGCCAACGTCCTGACTTTC
>.|TRBV28|.|TRBJ2-1
CASSKAGQSNEQFF
TGTGCCAGCAGTAAAGCGGGACAGTCCAATGAGCAGTTCTTC
>.|TRBV15|.|TRBJ1-6
CATSREGPRGSPLHF
TGTGCCACCAGCAGGGAGGGCCCGCGCGGTTCACCCCTCCACTTT
>TRBD2|TRBV4-2|.|TRBJ2-7
CASSQDLAGGLIRDEQYF
TGTGCCAGCAGCCAAGATTTAGCGGGGGGCCTAATCCGGGACGAGCAGTACTTC
>.|TRBV5-4|.|TRBJ1-2
CASSLDSRRNNYGYTF
TGTGCCAGCAGCTTGGATAGTAGAAGAAATAACTATGGCTACACCTTC
>.|TRBV6-1|.|TRBJ1-1
CASSDSGLTDAEAFF
TGTGCCAGCAGTGATTCCGGGTTGACGGATGCTGAAGCTTTCTTT
>.|TRBV28|.|TRBJ2-5
CASSLARGLETQYF
TGTGCCAGCAGTTTAGCCCGGGGGCTGGAGACCCAGTACTTC
>TRBD1|TRBV2|once|TRBJ1-3
CASRDRGGGNTIYF
TGTGCCAGCAGGGACAGGGGTGGTGGAAACACCATATATTTT
>.|TRBV7-9|.|TRBJ2-7
CASSSGDRAYEQYF
TGTGCCAGCAGCTCGGGGGATAGAGCCTACGAGCAGTACTTC
>TRBD2|TRBV5-4|.|TRBJ2-5
CASSYHIGLAGGQETQYF
TGTGCCAGCAGCTACCATATCGGACTAGCGGGGGGGCAAGAGACCCAGTACTTC
>.|TRBV7-9|.|TRBJ1-5
CASSSGWGQPQHF
TGTGCCAGCAGCTCCGGGTGGGGTCAGCCCCAGCATTTT
>.|TRBV29-1|.|TRBJ1-4
CSVGGRGDEKLFF
TGCAGCGTTGGGGGCAGGGGAGATGAAAAACTGTTTTTT
>.|TRBV6-6|.|TRBJ2-7
CASTHWGSYEQYF
TGTGCCAGCACCCACTGGGGCTCCTACGAGCAGTACTTC
>TRBD2|TRBV4-2|.|TRBJ2-7
CASSHTSGSYEQYF
TGTGCCAGCAGCCATACTAGCGGGAGCTACGAGCAGTACTTC
>.|TRBV4-1|.|TRBJ2-5
CASSRGHRETQYF
TGCGCCAGCAGCCGTGGACACCGGGAGACCCAGTACTTC
>TRBD2|TRBV6-5|.|TRBJ2-3
CASSRSGSADTQYF
TGTGCCAGCAGCCGTAGCGGGTCCGCAGATACGCAGTATTTT
>.|TRBV6-5|few|TRBJ1-2
CASSLHGNGYGYTF
TGTGCCAGCAGCCTTCACGGGAATGGGTATGGCTACACCTTC
>TRBD2|TRBV10-1|.|TRBJ2-7
CASSAHSGVSSYEQYF
TGCGCCAGCAGTGCCCATAGCGGGGTGAGCTCCTACGAGCAGTACTTC
>TRBD1|TRBV7-2|.|TRBJ2-1
CASSLRWGQGYGEQFF
TGTGCCAGCAGCTTACGGTGGGGACAGGGCTACGGTGAGCAGTTCTTC
>.|TRBV5-4|.|TRBJ1-1
CASSSWGWRPNTEAFF
TGTGCCAGCAGCTCGTGGGGGTGGCGGCCGAACACTGAAGCTTTCTTT
>.|TRBV18|.|TRBJ1-1
CASSPTPVSEAFF
TGTGCCAGCTCACCTACACCCGTCTCTGAAGCTTTCTTT
>TRBD1|TRBV4-2|.|TRBJ2-1
CASSQEGPGQGFFEQFF
TGTGCCAGCAGCCAAGAGGGCCCCGGACAGGGGTTTTTTGAGCAGTTCTTC
>.|TRBV18|.|TRBJ2-3
CASSPPRGRTDTQYF
TGTGCCAGCTCACCACCCCGCGGGCGCACAGATACGCAGTATTTT
>TRBD1|TRBV28|.|TRBJ1-1
CASRSRGFEAFF
TGTGCCAGCAGAAGCAGGGGGTTTGAAGCTTTCTTT
>TRBD1|TRBV2|once|TRBJ2-6
CASSWPGTGLAGANVLTF
TGTGCCAGCAGTTGGCCGGGGACAGGGTTGGCTGGGGCCAACGTCCTGACTTTC
>TRBD2|TRBV7-2|.|TRBJ2-7
CASSLRLAGYYEQYF
TGTGCCAGCAGCTTAAGACTAGCGGGGTACTACGAGCAGTACTTC
>TRBD2|TRBV5-6|.|TRBJ2-3
CASSLLLAGAGDTQYF
TGTGCCAGCAGCTTGCTACTAGCGGGGGCGGGAGATACGCAGTATTTT
>.|TRBV6-6|.|TRBJ2-7
CASSYRRLDGSYEQYF
TGTGCCAGCAGCTACCGCCGGTTGGATGGTTCCTACGAGCAGTACTTC
>TRBD1|TRBV14|.|TRBJ1-6
CASAVGQGANSPLHF
TGTGCCAGCGCGGTGGGACAGGGGGCCAATTCACCCCTCCACTTT
>TRBD2|TRBV6-1|.|TRBJ2-1
CASSEGLAGVNNEQFF
TGTGCCAGCAGTGAAGGGCTAGCGGGGGTCAACAATGAGCAGTTCTTC
>TRBD2|TRBV4-1|.|TRBJ2-5
CASRLAGGEETQYF
TGCGCCAGCAGACTAGCGGGGGGGGAAGAGACCCAGTACTTC
>.|TRBV19|.|TRBJ2-1
CASSMGELGRNEQFF
TGTGCCAGTAGTATGGGGGAACTGGGCAGGAATGAGCAGTTCTTC
>.|TRBV7-9|.|TRBJ1-5
CASSHAGAGSNQPQHF
TGTGCCAGCAGTCACGCAGGGGCTGGTAGCAATCAGCCCCAGCATTTT
>.|TRBV15|few|TRBJ1-2
CATSRPGAGYGGYTF
TGTGCCACCAGCAGACCCGGGGCAGGGTATGGTGGCTACACCTTC
>TRBD2|TRBV27|.|TRBJ2-1
CASSLERGDEQFF
TGTGCCAGCAGTTTAGAACGGGGGGATGAGCAGTTCTTC
>.|TRBV25-1|.|TRBJ2-7
CASSEIRGYEQYF
TGTGCCAGCAGTGAAATCCGGGGGTACGAGCAGTACTTC
>TRBD1|TRBV27|.|TRBJ1-2
CASSFKGAVYGYTF
TGTGCCAGCAGTTTCAAGGGGGCAGTTTATGGCTACACCTTC
>.|TRBV9|.|TRBJ1-1
CASSVAKNTEAFF
TGTGCCAGCAGCGTAGCTAAGAACACTGAAGCTTTCTTT
>.|TRBV20-1|few|TRBJ1-2
CSAVYGYTF
TGCAGTGCTGTCTATGGCTACACCTTC
>.|TRBV19|.|TRBJ2-2
CASSVAANTGELFF
TGTGCCAGTAGTGTCGCAGCGAACACCGGGGAGCTGTTTTTT
>.|TRBV23-1|once|TRBJ1-1
CASSSSRGAFF
TGCGCCAGCAGTTCCAGTCGGGGGGCTTTCTTT